This TCR beta chain was captured in a study of vaccination effects on CD4 cells after COVID-19. Study in general: Each person got two doses of an mRNA SARS-CoV-2 vaccine, BNT162b2 or mRNA-1273.

A remark on this clone: Its antigen is unknown.

Peptide-pool stimulation followed by sequencing identified expanded antigen-specific CD4+ clonotypes in the ViraFEST assay. CD4+ T cells were isolated after around 10 days of culture. In the vaccine recipients, nucleocapsid antibodies were negative and there was no prior SARS-CoV-2 infection. Cells had half their medium changed to IL-2 medium on days 3 and 7. Germline V gene data show CDR1 as MDHEN and CDR2 as SYDVKM. The J segment lost 7 bases and the V segment lost 10 bases, leaving 7 bases of the junction unmatched. CDR3 size: 12 residues. Clones were read by immunoSEQ multiplex PCR, and TCRdb kept only the in-frame ones, dropping some. The sample has 55,000 or so clones, roughly 76% seen once.

The chain couples TRBV28 to TRBJ1-2, with 9 bases matching TRBD1. Sequencing was performed on CD4+ T cells from PBMCs cultured with SARS-CoV-2 spike peptides, taken before COVID-19 vaccination. This sequence originates from a human donor who received a COVID-19 vaccine. The chain's CDR3 is CAIGQGRFGYTF. DNA of the CDR3: TGTGCCATTGGACAGGGGAGGTTTGGCTACACCTTC.